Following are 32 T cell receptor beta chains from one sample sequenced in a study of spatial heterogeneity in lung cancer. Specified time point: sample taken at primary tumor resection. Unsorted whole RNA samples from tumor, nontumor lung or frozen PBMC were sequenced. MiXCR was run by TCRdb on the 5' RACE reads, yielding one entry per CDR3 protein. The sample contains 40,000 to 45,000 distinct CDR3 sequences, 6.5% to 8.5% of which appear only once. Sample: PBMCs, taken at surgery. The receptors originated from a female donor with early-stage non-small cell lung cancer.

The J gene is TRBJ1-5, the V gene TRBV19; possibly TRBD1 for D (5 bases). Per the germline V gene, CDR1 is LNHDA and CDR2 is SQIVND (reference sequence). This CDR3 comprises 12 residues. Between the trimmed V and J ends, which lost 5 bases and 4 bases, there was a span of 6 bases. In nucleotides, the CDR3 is TGTGCCAGTAGTCCAGGGAATCAGCCCCAGCATTTT. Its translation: CASSPGNQPQHF.

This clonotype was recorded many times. The CDR3 DNA sequence: TGTGCCACCACCGTCACAGGGGGAGTCACTGAAGCTTTCTTT. Its protein is CATTVTGGVTEAFF. This chain connects TRBV15 to TRBJ1-1; 8 bases map to TRBD1. Trimming removed 7 bases from V and 4 bases from J; junction bases left unmatched: 8. CDR1 and CDR2 (germline): LNHNV, YYDKDF (reference sequence). The CDR3 runs to 14 residues.

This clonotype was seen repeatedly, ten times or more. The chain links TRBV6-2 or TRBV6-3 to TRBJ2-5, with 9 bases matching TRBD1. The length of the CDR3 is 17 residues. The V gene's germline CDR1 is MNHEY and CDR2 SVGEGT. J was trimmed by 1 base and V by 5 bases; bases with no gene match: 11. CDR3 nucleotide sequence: TGTGCCAGCAGTGCACCCCGGACAGGGGCCCTCCAAGAGACCCAGTACTTC. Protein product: CASSAPRTGALQETQYF.

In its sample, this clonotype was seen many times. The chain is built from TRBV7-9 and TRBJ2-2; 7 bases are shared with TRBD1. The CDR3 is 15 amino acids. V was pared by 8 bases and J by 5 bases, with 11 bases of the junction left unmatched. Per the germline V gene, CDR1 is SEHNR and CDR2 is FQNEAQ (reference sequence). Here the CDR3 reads CASGPPDRRTGELFF. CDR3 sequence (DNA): TGTGCCAGCGGCCCCCCGGACAGGAGGACCGGGGAGCTGTTTTTT.

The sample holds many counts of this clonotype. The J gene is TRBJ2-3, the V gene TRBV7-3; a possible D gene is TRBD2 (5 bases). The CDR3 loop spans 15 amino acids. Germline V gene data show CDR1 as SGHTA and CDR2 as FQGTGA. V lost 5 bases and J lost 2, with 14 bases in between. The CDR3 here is CASSLGKGPTDTQYF. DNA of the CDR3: TGTGCCAGCAGCCTCGGGAAAGGCCCCACAGATACGCAGTATTTT.

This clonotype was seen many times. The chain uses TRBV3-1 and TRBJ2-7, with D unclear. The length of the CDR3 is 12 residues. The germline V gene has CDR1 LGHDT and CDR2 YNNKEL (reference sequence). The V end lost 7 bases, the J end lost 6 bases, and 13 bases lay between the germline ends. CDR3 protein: CASKYGLGEQYF. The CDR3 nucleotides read TGTGCCAGCAAGTACGGGCTCGGCGAGCAGTACTTC.

CDR3 sequence reads: CASSESEGGTGELFF. The CDR3 region has the DNA TGCGCCAGCAGTGAGTCCGAGGGAGGGACCGGGGAGCTGTTTTTT. The gene calls are TRBV10-1 and TRBJ2-2, with 7 bases aligning to TRBD2. Germline CDR1 reads WNHNN; CDR2 reads SYGVQD (reference sequence). This CDR3 is built from 15 residues. After removal of 0 bases from V and 5 bases from J, the junction contained 3 bases not matched to a gene.

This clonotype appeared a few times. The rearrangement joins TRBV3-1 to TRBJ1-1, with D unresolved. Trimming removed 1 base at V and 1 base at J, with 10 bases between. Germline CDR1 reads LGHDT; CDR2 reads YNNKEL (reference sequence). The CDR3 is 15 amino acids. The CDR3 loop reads CASSQVYNGNTEAFF. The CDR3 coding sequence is TGTGCCAGCAGCCAAGTGTACAACGGGAACACTGAAGCTTTCTTT.

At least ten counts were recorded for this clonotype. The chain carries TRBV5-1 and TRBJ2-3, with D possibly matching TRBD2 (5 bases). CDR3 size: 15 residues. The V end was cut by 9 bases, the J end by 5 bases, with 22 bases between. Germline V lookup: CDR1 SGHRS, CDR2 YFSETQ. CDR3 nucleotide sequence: TGCGCCACCTCCCAAACGGCGGGCCGGGGAGATACGCAGTATTTT. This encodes CATSQTAGRGDTQYF.

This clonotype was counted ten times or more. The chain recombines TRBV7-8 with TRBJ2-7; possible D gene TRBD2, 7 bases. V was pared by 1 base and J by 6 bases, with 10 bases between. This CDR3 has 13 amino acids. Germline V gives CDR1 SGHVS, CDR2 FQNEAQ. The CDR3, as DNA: TGTGCCAGCAGCTTAGGCGGGGGCCGCGAGCAGTACTTC. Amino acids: CASSLGGGREQYF. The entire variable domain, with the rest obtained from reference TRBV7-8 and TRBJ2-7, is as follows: GAGVSQSPRYKVAKRGQDVALRCDPISGHVSLFWYQQALGQGPEFLTYFQNEAQLDKSGLPSDRFFAERPEGSVSTLKIQRTQQEDSAVYLCASSLGGGREQYFGPGTRLTVT.

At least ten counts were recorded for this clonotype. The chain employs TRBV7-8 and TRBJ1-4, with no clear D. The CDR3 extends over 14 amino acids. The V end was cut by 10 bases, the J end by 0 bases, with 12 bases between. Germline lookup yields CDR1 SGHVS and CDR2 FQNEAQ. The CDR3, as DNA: TGTGCCACCAACAGCTTTGCAACTAATGAAAAACTGTTTTTT. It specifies CATNSFATNEKLFF. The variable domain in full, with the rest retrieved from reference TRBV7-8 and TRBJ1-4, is GAGVSQSPRYKVAKRGQDVALRCDPISGHVSLFWYQQALGQGPEFLTYFQNEAQLDKSGLPSDRFFAERPEGSVSTLKIQRTQQEDSAVYLCATNSFATNEKLFFGSGTQLSVL.

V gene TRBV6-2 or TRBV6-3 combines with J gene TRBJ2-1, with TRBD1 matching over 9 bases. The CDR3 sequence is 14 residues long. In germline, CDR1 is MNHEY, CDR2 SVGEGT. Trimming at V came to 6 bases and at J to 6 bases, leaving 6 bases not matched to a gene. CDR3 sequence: CASRAGTGFNEQFF. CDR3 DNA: TGTGCCAGCAGGGCCGGGACAGGGTTCAATGAGCAGTTCTTC.

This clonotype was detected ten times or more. The CDR3 region is CASAYGDTQYF. CDR3 bases: TGTGCCAGCGCATACGGTGATACGCAGTATTTT. The V gene is TRBV7-2, the J gene TRBJ2-3; D gene ambiguous. V was trimmed by 8 bases and J by 6 bases, leaving 9 bases between them. In germline, CDR1 is SGHTA, CDR2 FQGNSA. The CDR3 covers 11 residues.

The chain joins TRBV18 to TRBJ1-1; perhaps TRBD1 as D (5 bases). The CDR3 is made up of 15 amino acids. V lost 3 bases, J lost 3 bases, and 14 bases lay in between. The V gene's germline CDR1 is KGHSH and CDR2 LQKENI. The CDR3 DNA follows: TGTGCCAGCTCACCCATCTGGGGGGAATACACTGAAGCTTTCTTT. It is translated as CASSPIWGEYTEAFF.

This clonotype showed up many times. The CDR3 sequence: CASSYTENYGYTF. CDR3 coding DNA: TGTGCCAGCAGCTATACAGAAAACTATGGCTACACCTTC. V gene TRBV7-9 combines with J gene TRBJ1-2; D call uncertain. V shed 4 bases and J shed 2 bases, with 8 bases lying between them. Germline V gives CDR1 SEHNR, CDR2 FQNEAQ (reference sequence). The CDR3 consists of 13 residues.

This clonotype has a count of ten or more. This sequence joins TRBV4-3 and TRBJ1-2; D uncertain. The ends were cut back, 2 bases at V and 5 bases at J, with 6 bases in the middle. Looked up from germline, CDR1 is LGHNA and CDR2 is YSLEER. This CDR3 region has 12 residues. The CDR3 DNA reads TGCGCCAGCAGCCAATACGGTTATGGCTACACCTTC. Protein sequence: CASSQYGYGYTF.

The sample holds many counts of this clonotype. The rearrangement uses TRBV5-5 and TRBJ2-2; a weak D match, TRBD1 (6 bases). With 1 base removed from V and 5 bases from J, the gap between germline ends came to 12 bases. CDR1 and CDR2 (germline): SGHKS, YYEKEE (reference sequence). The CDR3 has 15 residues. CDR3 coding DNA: TGTGCCAGCAGCTTGTACGGGGACACGACCGGGGAGCTGTTTTTT. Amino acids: CASSLYGDTTGELFF. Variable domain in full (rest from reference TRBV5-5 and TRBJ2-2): DAGVTQSPTHLIKTRGQQVTLRCSPISGHKSVSWYQQVLGQGPQFIFQYYEKEERGRGNFPDRFSARQFPNYSSELNVNALLLGDSALYLCASSLYGDTTGELFFGEGSRLTVL.

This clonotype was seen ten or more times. Here the CDR3 DNA reads TGTGCCAGCAGCCCCGCTCAGGGTATTACCGCCGGCTACACCTTC. Its translation is CASSPAQGITAGYTF. V and J are TRBV7-8 and TRBJ1-2; TRBD1 might be the D (5 bases). The V and J ends lost 5 bases and 8 bases respectively, with 21 bases between them. The CDR3 extends over 15 amino acids. Germline V CDR1 and CDR2: SGHVS, FQNEAQ.

CDR3 in amino acids: CASSAGPSGNTIYF. The CDR3 nucleotides read TGTGCCAGCAGCGCCGGACCCTCTGGAAACACCATATATTTT. The chain combines TRBV28 with TRBJ1-3, with D unclear. This CDR3 comprises 14 residues. Germline CDR1 reads MDHEN; CDR2 reads SYDVKM. Trimming removed 6 bases from V and 0 bases from J, with 9 bases in between.

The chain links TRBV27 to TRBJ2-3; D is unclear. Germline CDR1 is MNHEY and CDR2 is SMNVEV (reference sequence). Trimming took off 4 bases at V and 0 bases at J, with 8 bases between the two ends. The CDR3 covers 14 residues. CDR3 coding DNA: TGTGCCAGCAGTTCCACCTTAAGCACAGATACGCAGTATTTT. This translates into CASSSTLSTDTQYF.

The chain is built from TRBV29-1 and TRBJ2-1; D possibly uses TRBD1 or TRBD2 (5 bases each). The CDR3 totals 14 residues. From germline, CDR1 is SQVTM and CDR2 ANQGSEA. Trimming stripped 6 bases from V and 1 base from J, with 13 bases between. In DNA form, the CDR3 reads TGCAGCGTCCCCGAAGGGGAGTCCTACAATGAGCAGTTCTTC. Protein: CSVPEGESYNEQFF.

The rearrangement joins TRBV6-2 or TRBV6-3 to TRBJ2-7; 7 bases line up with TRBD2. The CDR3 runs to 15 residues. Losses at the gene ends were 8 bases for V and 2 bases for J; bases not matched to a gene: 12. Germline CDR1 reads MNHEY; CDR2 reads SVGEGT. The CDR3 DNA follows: TGTGCCAGCGGGACTATGAGGACGGTACCCTACGAGCAGTACTTC. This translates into CASGTMRTVPYEQYF.

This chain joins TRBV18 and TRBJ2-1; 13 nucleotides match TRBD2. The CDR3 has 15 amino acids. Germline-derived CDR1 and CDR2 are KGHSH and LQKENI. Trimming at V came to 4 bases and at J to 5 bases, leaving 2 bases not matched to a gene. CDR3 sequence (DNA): TGTGCCAGCTCACGTGGACTAGCGGGGGACAATGAGCAGTTCTTC. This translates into CASSRGLAGDNEQFF.

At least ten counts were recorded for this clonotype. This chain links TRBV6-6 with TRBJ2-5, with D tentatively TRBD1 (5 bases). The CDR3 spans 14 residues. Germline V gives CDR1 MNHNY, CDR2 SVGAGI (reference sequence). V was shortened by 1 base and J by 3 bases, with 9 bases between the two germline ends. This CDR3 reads CASSYFPTEETQYF. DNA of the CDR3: TGTGCCAGCAGTTACTTCCCGACAGAAGAGACCCAGTACTTC.

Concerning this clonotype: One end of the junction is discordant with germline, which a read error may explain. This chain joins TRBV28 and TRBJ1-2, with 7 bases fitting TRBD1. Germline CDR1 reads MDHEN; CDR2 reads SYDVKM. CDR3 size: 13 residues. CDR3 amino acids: CGSGAGQNYGYTF. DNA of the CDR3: TGTGGCAGCGGGGCGGGACAGAACTATGGCTACACCTTC.

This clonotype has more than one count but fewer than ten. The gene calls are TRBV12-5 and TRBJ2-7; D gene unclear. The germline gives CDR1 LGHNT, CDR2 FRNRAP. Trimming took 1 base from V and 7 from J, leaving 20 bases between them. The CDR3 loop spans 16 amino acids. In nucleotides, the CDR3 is TGTGCTAGTGGTTTGGCACCACCGGAAGGCGACGGTGAGCAGTACTTC. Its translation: CASGLAPPEGDGEQYF.

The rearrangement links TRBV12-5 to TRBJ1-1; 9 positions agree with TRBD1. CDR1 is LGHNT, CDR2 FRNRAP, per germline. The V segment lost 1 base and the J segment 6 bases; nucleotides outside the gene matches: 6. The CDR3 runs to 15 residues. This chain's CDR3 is CASGLGQGDIAEAFF. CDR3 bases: TGTGCTAGTGGTTTGGGACAGGGGGATATCGCTGAAGCTTTCTTT.

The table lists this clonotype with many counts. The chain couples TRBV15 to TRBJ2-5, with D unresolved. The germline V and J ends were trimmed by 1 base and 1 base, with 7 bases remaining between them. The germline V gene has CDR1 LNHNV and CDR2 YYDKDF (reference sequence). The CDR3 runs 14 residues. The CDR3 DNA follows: TGTGCCACCAGCAGAGGACTTACCCAAGAGACCCAGTACTTC. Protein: CATSRGLTQETQYF. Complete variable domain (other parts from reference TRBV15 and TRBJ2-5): DAMVIQNPRYQVTQFGKPVTLSCSQTLNHNVMYWYQQKSSQAPKLLFHYYDKDFNNEADTPDNFQSRRPNTSFCFLDIRSPGLGDTAMYLCATSRGLTQETQYFGPGTRLLVL.

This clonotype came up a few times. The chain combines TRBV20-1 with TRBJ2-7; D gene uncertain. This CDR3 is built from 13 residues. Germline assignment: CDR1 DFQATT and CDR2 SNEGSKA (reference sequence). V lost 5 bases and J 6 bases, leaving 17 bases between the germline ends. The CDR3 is CSAPRGTGSEQYF. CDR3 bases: TGCAGTGCTCCGAGAGGCACGGGTTCCGAGCAGTACTTC.

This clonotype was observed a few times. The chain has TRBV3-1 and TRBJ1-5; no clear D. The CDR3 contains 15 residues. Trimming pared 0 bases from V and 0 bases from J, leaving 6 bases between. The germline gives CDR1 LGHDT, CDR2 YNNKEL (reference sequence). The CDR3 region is CASSQDRLSNQPQHF. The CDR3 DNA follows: TGTGCCAGCAGCCAAGACAGACTTAGCAATCAGCCCCAGCATTTT.

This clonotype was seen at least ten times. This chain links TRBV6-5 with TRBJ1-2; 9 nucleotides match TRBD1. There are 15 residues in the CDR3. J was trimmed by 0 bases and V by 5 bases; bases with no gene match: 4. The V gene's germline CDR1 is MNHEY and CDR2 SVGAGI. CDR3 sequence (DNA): TGTGCCAGCAGTAAGGGACAGGGAGCTAACTATGGCTACACCTTC. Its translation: CASSKGQGANYGYTF.

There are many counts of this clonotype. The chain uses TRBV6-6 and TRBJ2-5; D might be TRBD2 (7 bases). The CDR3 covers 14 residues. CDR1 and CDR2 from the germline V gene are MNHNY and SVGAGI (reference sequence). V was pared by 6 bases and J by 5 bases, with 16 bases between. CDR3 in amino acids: CASRSRGAVETQYF. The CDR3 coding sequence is TGTGCCAGCAGGTCACGGGGGGCGGTGGAGACCCAGTACTTC.